The clone carrying this T cell receptor beta chain was counted only a few times. The antigen is undetermined. The missing conserved phenylalanine or tryptophan at the end of this CDR3 makes a read error likely. Because the CDR3's place on the DNA is in doubt, the DNA is left out and the CDR3 is given as listed by TCRdb. The CDR3 sequence runs 9 residues, both termini included. This sample is part of a study of T-cell reconstitution after alpha-beta-depleted transplantation in children. Study-level findings and limits: Expanded graft clones numbering several hundred reportedly gave rise to alpha-beta T cells about two months after transplant.

Unique molecular identifiers were incorporated when the TCRbeta library was constructed. TCRdb itself ran the PCR reads through MiXCR, one entry per CDR3 protein. The sample lists about 580,000 distinct CDR3 sequences, under 25% occurring once. The sequence was obtained from a boy in the first two years of life who had a stem cell transplant for acute myeloid leukemia, so the T cells may come from the graft donor. This sample comprised PBMCs, mostly from graft donor cells, obtained 360 days after TCRalphabeta/CD19-depleted stem cell transplant. This chain links TRBV21-1 with TRBJ1-1; the table's D call of TRBD1 was not tested on the DNA. TRBV21-1 is labeled a pseudogene. This chain's CDR3 is CASSRQFPA.